Below are 32 T cell receptor beta chains sequenced from a single sample in a study of blood T cells in healthy people across ages. Sample-barcoded 5' priming and a J-beta primer mix drove a second PCR of about 7 to 12 cycles. TCRdb passed the 5' RACE reads through MiXCR, listing each CDR3 protein once. This table holds some 800,000 distinct CDR3 sequences, approximately 48% found once. The sequenced sample was blood. These receptors were obtained from a man aged 55-75 years in good health.

The genes are TRBV5-1 and TRBJ2-2; D might be TRBD2 (6 bases). Germline CDR1 SGHRS, CDR2 YFSETQ. Between the trimmed V and J ends, which lost 2 bases and 2 bases, there was a span of 10 bases. The CDR3 consists of 15 residues. In DNA form, the CDR3 reads TGCGCCAGCAGCTTCGGGAGACCAAACACCGGGGAGCTGTTTTTT. Its translation: CASSFGRPNTGELFF.

This clonotype occurred once. The chain couples TRBV12-3 or TRBV12-4 to TRBJ2-4; D ambiguous. The tail of the sequence fits TRBJ2-7 better, so the J call may be wrong. The CDR3 spans 14 residues. CDR3 DNA: TGTGCCAGCAGTTTAATCGGTGGACCCTACGAGCAGTACTTC. Encoded protein: CASSLIGGPYEQYF.

This clonotype appeared a few times. The V call is TRBV4-3, the J call TRBJ1-1; 7 bases match TRBD1. In germline, CDR1 is LGHNA, CDR2 YSLEER. CDR3 length: 14 residues. The junction had 7 bases not matched to a gene; V was cut back by 4 bases and J by 5 bases. CDR3: CASSLTRDRTEAFF. The CDR3 coding sequence is TGCGCCAGCAGCCTGACCCGGGACAGAACTGAAGCTTTCTTT.

The chain employs TRBV7-2 and TRBJ2-7; D is unresolved. CDR3 length: 15 amino acids. Germline V gene lookup returns CDR1 SGHTA and CDR2 FQGNSA. V lost 1 base to trimming and J lost 3 bases, with 13 bases between them. The chain's CDR3 is CASSLDGIGVYEQYF. Written as DNA, the CDR3 is TGTGCCAGCAGCTTAGATGGGATTGGGGTCTACGAGCAGTACTTC.

This clonotype came up a few times. This sequence joins TRBV6-2 or TRBV6-3 and TRBJ2-1; D might be TRBD2 (5 bases). The CDR3 is made up of 16 amino acids. Trimming removed 6 bases from V and 0 bases from J, with 15 bases in between. Germline V lookup: CDR1 MNHEY, CDR2 SVGEGT. In nucleotides, the CDR3 is TGTGCCAGCAGCTTTACTAGGGTGAGCTCCTACAATGAGCAGTTCTTC. This translates into CASSFTRVSSYNEQFF.

The chain uses TRBV5-1 and TRBJ2-1, with 7 bases fitting TRBD1. Trimming took 2 bases from V and 3 from J; bases not matched to a gene: 5. The CDR3 has 15 residues. Germline loops: CDR1 SGHRS, CDR2 YFSETQ. CDR3 in DNA: TGCGCCAGCAGCTTTATTCCAGGGGGCTACAATGAGCAGTTCTTC. This gives the protein CASSFIPGGYNEQFF. Full variable domain (outside the CDR3, taken from reference TRBV5-1 and TRBJ2-1): KAGVTQTPRYLIKTRGQQVTLSCSPISGHRSVSWYQQTPGQGLQFLFEYFSETQRNKGNFPGRFSGRQFSNSRSEMNVSTLELGDSALYLCASSFIPGGYNEQFFGPGTRLTVL.

The V and J genes are TRBV12-3 or TRBV12-4 and TRBJ2-3, with 7 nucleotides matching TRBD2. V lost 3 bases and J lost 4; bases outside the gene matches: 7. The CDR3 contains 15 residues. CDR3: CASSFLAAGADTQYF. The CDR3 DNA follows: TGTGCCAGCAGTTTCCTAGCGGCGGGGGCAGATACGCAGTATTTT.

This clonotype was observed a handful of times. The chain recombines TRBV7-2 with TRBJ1-2; possible D gene TRBD1, 6 bases. Germline CDR1 SGHTA, CDR2 FQGNSA. V lost 4 bases and J lost 7, with 16 bases in between. This CDR3 has 14 amino acids. CDR3 amino acids: CASSSISGGRGYTF. For the CDR3, the DNA is TGTGCCAGCAGCTCGATATCGGGGGGCCGTGGCTACACCTTC.

The table lists this clonotype with many counts. The chain employs TRBV7-2 and TRBJ2-7, with D possibly called TRBD1 or TRBD2 (5 bases each). V was clipped by 4 bases and J by 3 bases, with 16 bases between them. Germline CDR1 SGHTA, CDR2 FQGNSA. CDR3 length: 15 residues. CDR3 DNA sequence: TGTGCCAGCAGCTATGCAATCGGGACCAGCTACGAGCAGTACTTC. It encodes CASSYAIGTSYEQYF.

As for this clonotype: At one of its ends the junction is not consistent with the germline gene, which may arise from a read error. The V and J genes are TRBV12-3 or TRBV12-4 and TRBJ1-5; 12 nucleotides line up with TRBD1. This CDR3 has 17 amino acids. CDR3 loop: CASSFSGVGTGGQPRHF. The CDR3 DNA reads as TGTGCCAGCAGTTTCTCGGGGGTAGGGACAGGGGGCCAACCCCGGCATTTT.

The rearrangement joins TRBV5-1 to TRBJ2-1; a weak D match, TRBD2 (7 bases). The CDR3 spans 14 residues. Germline V CDR1 and CDR2: SGHRS, YFSETQ. Trimming removed 0 bases from V and 9 bases from J, with 13 bases in between. The CDR3 loop reads CASSLDGGPGEQFF. The CDR3 bases are TGCGCCAGCAGCTTGGACGGGGGGCCTGGTGAGCAGTTCTTC.

The gene calls are TRBV27 and TRBJ2-7; weak D call: TRBD1 (6 bases). This CDR3 region has 17 residues. Germline V gene data show CDR1 as MNHEY and CDR2 as SMNVEV (reference sequence). Trimming took 4 bases from V and 7 from J, leaving 26 bases between them. The DNA of the CDR3 is TGTGCCAGCAGTTCCCCCTATTGGGACAACGGGTCCCGGGAGCAGTACTTC. This translates into CASSSPYWDNGSREQYF.

This clonotype was detected only a few times. An end of the junction does not agree with germline; a read error may underlie this. The rearrangement links TRBV10-3 to TRBJ2-6; D may be TRBD2 (5 bases). Germline assignment: CDR1 ENHRY and CDR2 SYGVKD. This CDR3 is 16 amino acids long. CDR3 DNA: TGTGCCAACAGTCAAGGACTGCCCTCTGGGGCCAACGTCCTGACTTTC. Its translation: CANSQGLPSGANVLTF.

This chain joins TRBV6-5 and TRBJ2-1; 11 bases align to TRBD2. After removal of 6 bases from V and 8 bases from J, the junction contained 12 bases not matched to a gene. The CDR3 runs 16 residues. Germline assignment: CDR1 MNHEY and CDR2 SVGAGI. The chain's CDR3 is CASSPWGSGGEDEQFF. The DNA of the CDR3 is TGTGCCAGCAGCCCCTGGGGTAGCGGGGGGGAAGATGAGCAGTTCTTC.

This clonotype was counted many times. This chain links TRBV25-1 with TRBJ2-7; D unclear. V lost 7 bases to trimming and J lost 2 bases, with 15 bases between them. The V gene's germline CDR1 is MGHDK and CDR2 SYGVNS. This CDR3 spans 14 amino acids. This chain's CDR3 is CASISHSKPYEQYF. In nucleotides, the CDR3 is TGTGCCAGCATTTCGCACAGTAAACCCTACGAGCAGTACTTC.

This clonotype occurred a few times. J is TRBJ2-7 and V is TRBV14; D is possibly TRBD1 (6 bases). The CDR3 spans 13 residues. Trimming shortened V by 0 bases and J by 6 bases, and 9 bases separated the two germline ends. The germline CDR1 and CDR2 sequences are SGHDN and FVKESK. CDR3: CASSQDRDTEQYF. CDR3 DNA sequence: TGTGCCAGCAGCCAAGATCGGGACACCGAGCAGTACTTC.

This clonotype was found a few times. V and J are TRBV19 and TRBJ2-4; 12 bases match TRBD1. The closer fit of TRBJ2-7 to the DNA end suggests the J call may be wrong. This CDR3 comprises 14 residues. The germline gives CDR1 LNHDA, CDR2 SQIVND (reference sequence). This CDR3 reads CATEGQGAMGEQYF. CDR3 coding DNA: TGTGCCACCGAGGGACAGGGGGCGATGGGCGAGCAGTACTTC.

This sequence joins TRBV7-9 and TRBJ2-7; D gene ambiguous. The CDR3 extends over 15 amino acids. Per germline, CDR1 SEHNR and CDR2 FQNEAQ (reference sequence). The germline V and J ends were trimmed by 4 bases and 0 bases, with 13 bases remaining between them. CDR3 bases: TGTGCCAGCAGCTCTTGGACGAGTAGCTCCTACGAGCAGTACTTC. The encoded protein is CASSSWTSSSYEQYF.

This clonotype was seen a handful of times. V usage is TRBV5-6 and J usage is TRBJ2-1; TRBD1 matches at 11 bases. This CDR3 contains 16 residues. Per the germline V gene, CDR1 is SGHDT and CDR2 is YYEEEE. Trimming at V came to 4 bases and at J to 6 bases, leaving 9 bases not matched to a gene. CDR3 bases: TGTGCCAGCAGCGATACTGGACAGGGGGCATTCAATGAGCAGTTCTTC. Protein sequence: CASSDTGQGAFNEQFF.

Comment on this clonotype: At one boundary the junction diverges from the germline segment, which might be a read error. The chain uses TRBV7-7 and TRBJ2-4, with D uncertain. Looked up from germline, CDR1 is SSHAT and CDR2 is FNYEAQ (reference sequence). The CDR3 sequence is 17 residues long. The CDR3: CASSLLPLGPTPNEQYF. As DNA, the CDR3 is TGTGCTAGCAGCTTACTCCCCCTCGGTCCTACCCCCAATGAGCAGTACTTC.

A few counts support this clonotype. The genes are TRBV29-1 and TRBJ1-4, with TRBD1 identical over 8 bases. Per the germline V gene, CDR1 is SQVTM and CDR2 is ANQGSEA. Unmatched junction bases numbered 5, after V lost 5 bases and J lost 3 bases. This CDR3 is built from 14 residues. DNA for the CDR3: TGCAGCGTTACCCAGGGGGCTGCTAATGAAAAACTGTTTTTT. Its protein is CSVTQGAANEKLFF.

V usage is TRBV24-1 and J usage is TRBJ2-3; 9 bases align to TRBD1. The CDR3 sequence is 17 residues long. Trimming removed 2 bases from V and 6 bases from J; junction bases left unmatched: 11. CDR1 is KGHDR, CDR2 SFDVKD, per germline. For the CDR3, the DNA is TGTGCCACCAGTGATTCCCCTGGGGGACAGGGATGGGATACGCAGTATTTT. It specifies CATSDSPGGQGWDTQYF.

The CDR3 spells CASSREVQGPTGANVLTF. Written as DNA, the CDR3 is TGTGCCAGCTCAAGAGAGGTACAGGGCCCGACTGGGGCCAACGTCCTGACTTTC. This chain uses TRBV18 with TRBJ2-6, with a possible D match to TRBD1 (6 bases). Germline-derived CDR1 and CDR2 are KGHSH and LQKENI. The V end was cut by 5 bases, the J end by 2 bases, with 19 bases between. The CDR3 is 18 amino acids.

This clonotype was detected only a few times. The V call is TRBV7-2, the J call TRBJ1-1; the D gene is possibly TRBD1 (6 bases). With 2 bases removed from V and 11 bases from J, the gap between germline ends came to 12 bases. Germline V lookup: CDR1 SGHTA, CDR2 FQGNSA. The CDR3 consists of 12 residues. CDR3 coding DNA: TGTGCCAGCAGCTTACATTACAGGGCTGCTTTCTTT. Its protein product is CASSLHYRAAFF.

The chain links TRBV6-5 to TRBJ1-5, with TRBD1 as a possible D gene (6 bases). Deletions cut 6 bases from V and 4 bases from J, with 10 bases between. The germline gives CDR1 MNHEY, CDR2 SVGAGI. CDR3 size: 13 residues. The CDR3 bases are TGTGCCAGCAGAGGACAGCTAAATCAGCCCCAGCATTTT. It yields the protein CASRGQLNQPQHF.

The gene calls are TRBV25-1 and TRBJ1-1, with a weak D call TRBD1 (5 bases). This CDR3 comprises 16 residues. CDR1 MGHDK and CDR2 SYGVNS come from the germline V gene. V was trimmed by 0 bases and J by 0 bases, leaving 11 bases between them. The CDR3 protein is CASSEYGAGVNTEAFF. The CDR3 bases are TGTGCCAGCAGTGAATATGGGGCGGGAGTGAACACTGAAGCTTTCTTT.

The genes are TRBV7-2 and TRBJ1-6, with D maybe TRBD1 (6 bases). Germline assignment: CDR1 SGHTA and CDR2 FQGNSA. There are 14 residues in the CDR3. Trimming cost V 0 bases and J 10 bases, with 10 bases left between them. This CDR3 reads CASSLAYRESPLHF. CDR3 coding DNA: TGTGCCAGCAGCTTAGCCTACAGGGAATCACCCCTCCACTTT.

This clonotype showed up just a few times. The chain combines TRBV30 with TRBJ1-4, with 8 bases that match TRBD1. V was clipped by 4 bases and J by 3 bases; unmatched bases: 7. The germline gives CDR1 GTSNPN, CDR2 SVGIG (reference sequence). The CDR3 length is 15 residues. The CDR3 nucleotides are TGTGCCTGGAATACACCGGGACAGGCTAATGAAAAACTGTTTTTT. Residues: CAWNTPGQANEKLFF. Using reference TRBV30 and TRBJ1-4 for the parts outside the CDR3, the full variable domain is SQTIHQWPATLVQPVGSPLSLECTVEGTSNPNLYWYRQAAGRGLQLLFYSVGIGQISSEVPQNLSASRPQDRQFILSSKKLLLSDSGFYLCAWNTPGQANEKLFFGSGTQLSVL.

This clonotype was seen a few times. The CDR3 DNA reads TGTGCCAGCAGCCGGGGGGGCCGGTCCTACAATGAGCAGTTCTTC. This encodes CASSRGGRSYNEQFF. The chain uses TRBV28 and TRBJ2-1; 8 nucleotides agree with TRBD2. The germline gives CDR1 MDHEN, CDR2 SYDVKM. This CDR3 spans 15 amino acids. V dropped 6 bases and J dropped 1; count of bases not matched to a gene: 5.

This clonotype was seen a few times. The chain links TRBV20-1 to TRBJ1-5; 8 positions agree with TRBD1. The CDR3 covers 15 residues. Germline trimming cut 4 bases from V and 4 bases from J; bases unmatched to any gene: 9. Looked up from germline, CDR1 is DFQATT and CDR2 is SNEGSKA (reference sequence). CDR3 sequence reads: CSAKDRDRPNQPQHF. The CDR3 nucleotides are TGCAGTGCTAAAGACCGGGACAGGCCTAATCAGCCCCAGCATTTT.

Written as DNA, the CDR3 is TGTGCCACCAGCAGGGGACAAACGGTGGGCGAGACCCAGTACTTC. Protein: CATSRGQTVGETQYF. This chain uses TRBV15 with TRBJ2-5; D may be TRBD1 (6 bases). Germline CDR1 is LNHNV and CDR2 is YYDKDF (reference sequence). CDR3 length equals 15 residues. The ends were cut back, 3 bases at V and 5 bases at J, with 16 bases in the middle.

This clonotype appeared a few times. The V call is TRBV11-2, the J call TRBJ2-5; 7 bases line up with TRBD1. This CDR3 is built from 16 residues. Per the germline V gene, CDR1 is SGHAT and CDR2 is FQNNGV. The V gene end was trimmed by 1 base and the J gene end by 6 bases; junction bases not matched to a gene: 11. The CDR3 spells CASSLVQEGAMKTQYF. CDR3 DNA: TGTGCCAGCAGCTTAGTCCAAGAGGGGGCGATGAAGACCCAGTACTTC.